One and the same sample provided the 25 T cell receptor beta chains below, sequenced in a study of read filtering for tumor transcriptome and immune sequencing. The library was built from roughly 400 ng RNA with molecular barcoded adaptors for alpha/delta and beta/gamma chains. A single record per CDR3 protein comes from TCRdb applying MiXCR to the reads. The sample consists of about 14,000 distinct CDR3 sequences, around 20% of them appearing once. Sequencing input: a population of CD138-negative cells sorted from bone marrow. All receptors come from a donor at least 40 years old with multiple myeloma.

This clonotype was seen many times. The chain joins TRBV12-3 or TRBV12-4 to TRBJ2-1; tentative D call: TRBD2 (5 bases). The CDR3 totals 15 residues. Trimming removed 0 bases at V and 4 bases at J, with 10 bases between. CDR3 protein: CASSLARAAYNEQFF. The DNA for the CDR3 is TGTGCCAGCAGTTTAGCGCGAGCGGCGTACAATGAGCAGTTCTTC.

This clonotype appeared many times. Its ends do not fully match the called genes, so a read error is possible. The V call is TRBV27, the J call TRBJ2-1; 14 nucleotides match TRBD2. CDR3 length: 20 residues. Germline V lookup: CDR1 MNHEY, CDR2 SMNVEV (reference sequence). The DNA for the CDR3 is TGTGCCAGCAGTGCTCACCTAACTGGGACTAGCGGGGGTTCCTACAATGAGCAGCTCTTC. It encodes CASSAHLTGTSGGSYNEQLF.

In the case of this clonotype: At one end, the junction sequence differs from germline, possibly due to a read error. V gene TRBV19 combines with J gene TRBJ2-7; 9 nucleotides align to TRBD2. Germline CDR1 LNHDA, CDR2 SQIVND (reference sequence). CDR3 length: 13 amino acids. CDR3 sequence reads: CTSSSGRTGEQYF. The CDR3, as DNA: TGTACCAGTAGTAGCGGGAGAACGGGCGAGCAGTACTTC.

This clonotype was detected ten times or more. V and J are TRBV27 and TRBJ2-1; D might be TRBD1 or TRBD2, each matching 5 bases. The V end was cut by 4 bases, the J end by 4 bases, with 17 bases between. The CDR3 covers 16 residues. Looked up from germline, CDR1 is MNHEY and CDR2 is SMNVEV (reference sequence). This CDR3 is CASSSDSLGVYNEQFF. The CDR3 nucleotides are TGTGCCAGCAGTTCGGACTCCTTGGGGGTTTACAATGAGCAGTTCTTC.

This clonotype showed up many times. The chain has TRBV2 and TRBJ2-1; 9 nucleotides align to TRBD1. Germline V gives CDR1 SNHLY, CDR2 FYNNEI. Trimming at V came to 8 bases and at J to 3 bases, leaving 2 bases not matched to a gene. There are 13 residues in the CDR3. This chain's CDR3 is CASGTGLYNEQFF. In DNA form, the CDR3 reads TGTGCCAGCGGGACAGGGCTCTACAATGAGCAGTTCTTC.

There are many counts of this clonotype. The chain has TRBV24-1 and TRBJ2-1, with TRBD1 matching over 8 bases. Germline values: CDR1 KGHDR, CDR2 SFDVKD. The CDR3 sequence is 15 residues long. V shed 3 bases, J shed 9 bases, and the junction held 9 bases outside the gene matches. CDR3 amino acids: CATSDTGTGTGEQFF. CDR3 nucleotides: TGTGCCACCAGTGATACCGGGACAGGTACAGGTGAGCAGTTCTTC.

This clonotype showed up just a few times. One end of the junction varies from germline; a read error may be responsible. The V gene is TRBV5-1, the J gene TRBJ2-7; possible D gene TRBD2, 5 bases. From germline, CDR1 is SGHRS and CDR2 YFSETQ. The CDR3 is 13 amino acids. CDR3: CASSLGTAYEQCF. The CDR3 DNA is TGCGCCAGCAGCTTGGGGACTGCCTACGAGCAGTGCTTC. The full variable domain, with the rest looked up from reference TRBV5-1 and TRBJ2-7, is KAGVTQTPRYLIKTRGQQVTLSCSPISGHRSVSWYQQTPGQGLQFLFEYFSETQRNKGNFPGRFSGRQFSNSRSEMNVSTLELGDSALYLCASSLGTAYEQCFGPGTRLTVT.

A note on this clonotype: One base away lies a much larger clone, so this may be a sequencing read error. As DNA, the CDR3 is TGTGCCGGCAGCCAAGAAGGGGCCTTAGCGGGTCAGCAGTTCTTC. It translates to CAGSQEGALAGQQFF. This rearrangement joins TRBV5-4 to TRBJ2-1, with TRBD2 identical over 7 bases. The length of the CDR3 is 15 residues. Germline V lookup: CDR1 SGHNT, CDR2 YYREEE (reference sequence).

The chain has TRBV4-1 and TRBJ1-1, with TRBD1 as a possible D gene (5 bases). From germline, CDR1 is MGHRA and CDR2 YSYEKL. The CDR3 loop spans 18 amino acids. Trimming took off 3 bases at V and 1 base at J, with 21 bases between the two ends. The CDR3 DNA reads TGCGCCAGCAGCCATGGGGCCCAGATAATTAAAAAGAACACTGAAGCTTTCTTT. Translated: CASSHGAQIIKKNTEAFF.

The chain combines TRBV5-5 with TRBJ2-7; D is perhaps TRBD2 (6 bases). The CDR3 extends over 13 amino acids. V was clipped by 7 bases and J by 3 bases, with 14 bases between them. Per the germline V gene, CDR1 is SGHKS and CDR2 is YYEKEE (reference sequence). The CDR3 protein is CASGLRGNYEQYF. The CDR3 DNA sequence: TGTGCCAGCGGACTCCGGGGGAACTACGAGCAGTACTTC.

This clonotype was counted at least ten times. This chain's CDR3 is CASSQVPGLANEQFF. The CDR3 DNA follows: TGCGCCAGCAGCCAAGTCCCGGGACTAGCGAATGAGCAGTTCTTC. The V gene is TRBV4-1, the J gene TRBJ2-1; 10 bases are shared with TRBD2. The germline gives CDR1 MGHRA, CDR2 YSYEKL. The CDR3 has 15 amino acids. The ends lost 1 base at V and 7 bases at J; junction bases unmatched: 4.

In its sample, this clonotype was seen many times. The gene calls are TRBV20-1 and TRBJ2-1; TRBD1 might be the D (6 bases). The V gene's germline CDR1 is DFQATT and CDR2 SNEGSKA (reference sequence). The CDR3 totals 12 residues. Trimming left V 6 bases short and J 4 bases short, with 10 bases between. The CDR3 bases are TGCAGTGCCGAGGGGGTTTACAATGAGCAGTTCTTC. Translated, it gives CSAEGVYNEQFF.

This clonotype showed up many times. The CDR3 nucleotides are TGCAGTGCTAGAGATAGGACTAGCGGACATTACAATGAGCAGTTCTTC. Translated: CSARDRTSGHYNEQFF. The V and J genes are TRBV20-1 and TRBJ2-1; 10 nucleotides align to TRBD2. The CDR3 loop spans 16 amino acids. CDR1 and CDR2 (germline): DFQATT, SNEGSKA (reference sequence). With V trimmed by 0 bases and J by 4 bases, 6 bases remained unmatched.

This clonotype turned up a few times. The genes are TRBV2 and TRBJ2-1; a weak D match, TRBD1 (5 bases). Germline V gives CDR1 SNHLY, CDR2 FYNNEI. V was shortened by 8 bases and J by 0 bases, with 11 bases between the two germline ends. The CDR3 length is 14 residues. The CDR3 here is CASVDSRSYNEQFF. The CDR3 coding sequence is TGTGCCAGCGTCGACAGCCGCTCCTACAATGAGCAGTTCTTC.

This clonotype occurred a few times. V usage is TRBV27 and J usage is TRBJ2-5; D uncertain. V dropped 8 bases and J dropped 2 bases, with 12 bases sitting between them. CDR3 length equals 13 residues. CDR1 and CDR2 from the germline V gene are MNHEY and SMNVEV (reference sequence). The CDR3 protein is CASAPRSQETQYF. CDR3 nucleotide sequence: TGTGCCAGCGCCCCTAGGAGTCAAGAGACCCAGTACTTC.

This clonotype was recorded a few times. The V call is TRBV4-1, the J call TRBJ2-5; 9 bases fit TRBD2. Germline CDR1 reads MGHRA; CDR2 reads YSYEKL. V was pared by 3 bases and J by 4 bases, with 3 bases of the junction left unmatched. CDR3 length: 14 amino acids. The CDR3 bases are TGCGCCAGCAGCCACCCGACTAGCGGAGAGACCCAGTACTTC. As protein: CASSHPTSGETQYF.

This clonotype was recorded at least ten times. The CDR3 sequence: CASSFTGDGRPFF. The CDR3 DNA follows: TGTGCCAGCAGCTTTACAGGGGACGGCAGACCTTTCTTT. The chain combines TRBV11-3 with TRBJ1-1; 7 bases match TRBD1. Losses at the gene ends were 3 bases for V and 12 bases for J; bases not matched to a gene: 10. The CDR3 has 13 residues. CDR1 is SGHNT and CDR2 is YENEEA in the germline V gene.

The chain couples TRBV7-2 to TRBJ1-4; 9 nucleotides line up with TRBD1. V was pared by 4 bases and J by 10 bases, with 10 bases of the junction left unmatched. There are 15 residues in the CDR3. CDR1 and CDR2 from the germline V gene are SGHTA and FQGNSA. CDR3 sequence reads: CASSSATGGVGKLFF. The DNA of the CDR3 is TGTGCCAGCAGCTCCGCGACAGGGGGTGTTGGAAAACTGTTTTTT.

The chain has TRBV24-1 and TRBJ1-1; 9 bases agree with TRBD1. This CDR3 contains 17 residues. Germline trimming cut 3 bases from V and 6 bases from J; bases unmatched to any gene: 13. CDR1 is KGHDR, CDR2 SFDVKD, per germline. Written as DNA, the CDR3 is TGTGCCACCAGTGATCCGCCGGGACAGGGCGGGATCGCTGAAGCTTTCTTT. It is translated as CATSDPPGQGGIAEAFF.

This clonotype was observed many times. The rearrangement uses TRBV20-1 and TRBJ2-5, with TRBD2 matching over 9 bases. Trimming at V came to 0 bases and at J to 4 bases, leaving 3 bases not matched to a gene. The CDR3 has 14 amino acids. The germline gives CDR1 DFQATT, CDR2 SNEGSKA (reference sequence). CDR3 DNA: TGCAGTGCTAGAGATGTGACTAGCGGAGAGACCCAGTACTTC. Amino acid sequence: CSARDVTSGETQYF.

In the case of this clonotype: A read error may be the cause here, since a much bigger clone is one base away. The gene calls are TRBV2 and TRBJ2-1; the D is unclear. Germline loops: CDR1 SNHLY, CDR2 FYNNEI. This CDR3 is built from 13 residues. Trimming shortened V by 6 bases and J by 8 bases, and 14 bases separated the two germline ends. CDR3: CASRETHGDEQFF. CDR3 nucleotide sequence: TGTGCCAGCAGGGAAACTCACGGCGATGAGCAGTTCTTC.

This clonotype has ten or more counts. This rearrangement joins TRBV30 to TRBJ2-5; the D gene is possibly TRBD2 (7 bases). CDR3 length: 15 amino acids. Trimming shortened V by 6 bases and J by 2 bases, and 19 bases separated the two germline ends. Germline CDR1 reads GTSNPN; CDR2 reads SVGIG (reference sequence). CDR3: CACLFAGALQETQYF. The CDR3 nucleotides are TGTGCCTGTCTGTTCGCGGGGGCCCTTCAAGAGACCCAGTACTTC. Drawing the rest from reference TRBV30 and TRBJ2-5, the complete variable domain is SQTIHQWPATLVQPVGSPLSLECTVEGTSNPNLYWYRQAAGRGLQLLFYSVGIGQISSEVPQNLSASRPQDRQFILSSKKLLLSDSGFYLCACLFAGALQETQYFGPGTRLLVL.

This clonotype was found many times. This chain joins TRBV27 and TRBJ2-3; unclear D gene. CDR1 is MNHEY and CDR2 is SMNVEV in the germline V gene (reference sequence). The CDR3 length is 14 residues. Trimming left V 8 bases short and J 7 bases short, with 19 bases between. This chain's CDR3 is CASARALTTYTQYF. The CDR3 bases are TGTGCCAGCGCCCGCGCCCTAACCACTTATACGCAGTATTTT.

This clonotype was observed at least ten times. This chain joins TRBV20-1 and TRBJ2-1; 11 positions agree with TRBD2. J lost 4 bases, V lost 5 bases, and 7 bases had no gene match. Germline assignment: CDR1 DFQATT and CDR2 SNEGSKA (reference sequence). The CDR3 totals 15 residues. The CDR3 region is CSASPGLAVYNEQFF. Written as DNA, the CDR3 is TGCAGTGCTTCCCCGGGACTAGCGGTATACAATGAGCAGTTCTTC.

The V call is TRBV29-1, the J call TRBJ2-1; the match to TRBD2 covers 11 bases. This CDR3 spans 13 amino acids. In germline, CDR1 is SQVTM, CDR2 ANQGSEA. The CDR3 sequence: CIFSGGANNEQFF. The CDR3 region has the DNA TGCATCTTTAGCGGGGGGGCAAATAATGAGCAGTTCTTC.